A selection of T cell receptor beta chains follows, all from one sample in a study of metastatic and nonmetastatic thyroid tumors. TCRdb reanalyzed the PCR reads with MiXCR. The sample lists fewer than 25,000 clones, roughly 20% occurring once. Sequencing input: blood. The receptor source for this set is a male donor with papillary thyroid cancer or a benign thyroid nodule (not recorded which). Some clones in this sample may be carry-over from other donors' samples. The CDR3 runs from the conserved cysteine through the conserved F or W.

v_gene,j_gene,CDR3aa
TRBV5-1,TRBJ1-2,CASSLDALRGGYTF
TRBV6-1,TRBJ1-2,CASSEPRDRRSYGYTF
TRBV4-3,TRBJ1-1,CASSQDRNTEAFF
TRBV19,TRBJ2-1,CASSITDRGAYNEQFF
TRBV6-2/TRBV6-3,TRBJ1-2,CASSRRDSYGYTF
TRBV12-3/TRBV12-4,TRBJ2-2,CASTPLAHWAGELFF
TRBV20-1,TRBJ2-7,CSARSGVSDQYF
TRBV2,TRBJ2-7,CASIERDRVGEQYF
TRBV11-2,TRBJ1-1,CASSSTTGANTEAFF
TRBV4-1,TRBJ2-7,CASSQVSQYPQYF
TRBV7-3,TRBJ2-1,CASSLGRLPYNEQFF
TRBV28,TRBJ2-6,CASLWTSGSNVLTF
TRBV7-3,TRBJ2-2,CASSLEGGNTGELFF
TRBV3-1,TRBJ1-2,CASSRSEVGYTF
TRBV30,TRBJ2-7,CAWSNAGGSLYEQYF
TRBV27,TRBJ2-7,CASRKGGLAGDRVYEQYF
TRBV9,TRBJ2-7,CASSPGLGYEQYF
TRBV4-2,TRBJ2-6,CASSQVRSTSGANVLTF
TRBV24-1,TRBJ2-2,CATSDLPGRAGGPYTGELFF
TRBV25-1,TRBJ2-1,CASSEYGTGQHEQFF
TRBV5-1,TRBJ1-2,CASSWGQGESGYTF
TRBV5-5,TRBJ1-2,CASSLGVGPSGYTF
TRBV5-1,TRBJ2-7,CASSAQGASYEQYF
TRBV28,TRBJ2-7,CASKSPPTDYEQYF
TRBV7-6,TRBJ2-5,CASSLVGQETQYF
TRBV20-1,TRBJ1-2,CSARAGGTAGYGYTF
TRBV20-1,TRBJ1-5,CSAIDRNSNQPQHF
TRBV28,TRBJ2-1,CASSLAGEDEQFF
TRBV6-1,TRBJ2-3,CANSEAVGHGITDTQYF
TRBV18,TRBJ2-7,CASSPPQVYEQYF
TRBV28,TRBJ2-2,CASSLAGELFF
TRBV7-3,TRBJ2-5,CASSPQVGDGAQYF
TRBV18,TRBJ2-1,CASSPPGTSGDNEQFF
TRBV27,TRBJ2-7,CASGLEQYF
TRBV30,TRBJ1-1,CAWRGNTEAFF
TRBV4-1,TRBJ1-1,CASSQEGDPEAFF
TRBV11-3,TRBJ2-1,CASSLDRLNEQFF
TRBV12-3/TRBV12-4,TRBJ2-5,CASREGLAGVGQETQYF
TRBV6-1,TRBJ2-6,CASSSRALAGANVLTF
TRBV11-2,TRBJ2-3,CSSSLTFRVITDTQYF
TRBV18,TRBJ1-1,CASSQGTGGNTEAFF
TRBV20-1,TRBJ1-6,CSARAPAGGESPLHF
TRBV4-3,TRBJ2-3,CASSQGRLAGVGDTQYF
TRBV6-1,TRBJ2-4,CASRPPGGGERDIQYF
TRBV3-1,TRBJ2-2,CASSTMTGPNTGELFF
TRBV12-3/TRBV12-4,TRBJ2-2,CASSPGSNTGELFF
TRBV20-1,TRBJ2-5,CSARGLRDMGPQETQYF
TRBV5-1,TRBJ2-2,CASTTGNVGELFF
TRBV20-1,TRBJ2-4,CSARDVRGDIQYF
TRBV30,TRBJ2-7,CAWRVPNSYEQYF
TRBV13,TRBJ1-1,CASSITGRGEAEAFF